The next 14 T cell receptor beta chains were all read from a single sample in a study of cytomegalovirus exposure and HLA in healthy donors. Measured with immunoSEQ multiplex PCR; TCRdb has only the in-frame clones, and not every one. There are 150,000 to 200,000 clones in the sample; roughly 91% occur only once, and around a tenth lies in the top ten. Sequencing was performed on PBMCs. The receptors originated from a woman aged 18-29 years in good health and CMV-seropositive.

This rearrangement joins TRBV29-1 to TRBJ2-3; D is possibly TRBD2 (7 bases). Germline V gene lookup returns CDR1 SQVTM and CDR2 ANQGSEA. V dropped 4 bases and J dropped 4 bases, with 12 bases sitting between them. CDR3 length: 13 residues. Written as DNA, the CDR3 is TGCAGCGTTGTTTGGGGGGGGCCAGATACGCAGTATTTT. It encodes CSVVWGGPDTQYF.

V gene TRBV30 combines with J gene TRBJ2-5; tentative D call: TRBD2 (5 bases). Trimming stripped 8 bases from V and 3 bases from J, with 7 bases between. The CDR3 runs to 10 residues. Germline CDR1 reads GTSNPN; CDR2 reads SVGIG (reference sequence). CDR3 sequence (DNA): TGTGCCGGGCGGGAAGAGACCCAGTACTTC. It translates to CAGREETQYF.

The genes are TRBV10-2 and TRBJ2-1; D ambiguous. The V end was cut by 2 bases, the J end by 4 bases, with 12 bases between. The germline V gene encodes CDR1 WSHSY and CDR2 SAAADI. The CDR3 totals 15 residues. CDR3 sequence reads: CASSESAAAYNEQFF. CDR3 nucleotides: TGCGCCAGCAGTGAGAGTGCGGCAGCTTACAATGAGCAGTTCTTC.

The chain employs TRBV5-1 and TRBJ2-2; TRBD2 might be the D (6 bases). This CDR3 spans 15 amino acids. Looked up from germline, CDR1 is SGHRS and CDR2 is YFSETQ. V was shortened by 5 bases and J by 5 bases, with 16 bases between the two germline ends. For the CDR3, the DNA is TGCGCCAGCAGTGAACTAGCCGACCCTACCGGGGAGCTGTTTTTT. It encodes CASSELADPTGELFF.

The J gene is TRBJ1-1, the V gene TRBV28; TRBD1 aligns across 7 bases. Germline V lookup: CDR1 MDHEN, CDR2 SYDVKM. CDR3 length: 12 amino acids. Trimming at V came to 4 bases and at J to 6 bases, leaving 2 bases not matched to a gene. The CDR3 DNA sequence: TGTGCCAGCAGTTCCCAGGGGGCTGAAGCTTTCTTT. Protein: CASSSQGAEAFF. The full variable domain, rest sourced from reference TRBV28 and TRBJ1-1, is DVKVTQSSRYLVKRTGEKVFLECVQDMDHENMFWYRQDPGLGLRLIYFSYDVKMKEKGDIPEGYSVSREKKERFSLILESASTNQTSMYLCASSSQGAEAFFGQGTRLTVV.

V gene TRBV19 combines with J gene TRBJ1-2; D is perhaps TRBD1 (6 bases). The CDR3 totals 14 residues. Germline CDR1 reads LNHDA; CDR2 reads SQIVND (reference sequence). V was clipped by 7 bases and J by 4 bases, with 16 bases between them. This CDR3 reads CASTLLGQPYGYTF. The CDR3 DNA is TGTGCCAGTACCCTTTTAGGACAGCCCTATGGCTACACCTTC. Supplemented by reference TRBV19 and TRBJ1-2, the full variable domain reads DGGITQSPKYLFRKEGQNVTLSCEQNLNHDAMYWYRQDPGQGLRLIYYSQIVNDFQKGDIAEGYSVSREKKESFPLTVTSAQKNPTAFYLCASTLLGQPYGYTFGSGTRLTVV.

V is TRBV28 and J is TRBJ2-2; perhaps TRBD2 as D (6 bases). Trimming took 2 bases from V and 6 from J, leaving 19 bases between them. Germline CDR1 reads MDHEN; CDR2 reads SYDVKM. The CDR3 runs to 17 residues. The CDR3 nucleotides are TGTGCCAGCAGTTTAGTCCAAGGGAGCGGGTACGCCGGGGAGCTGTTTTTT. Translation: CASSLVQGSGYAGELFF.

The chain couples TRBV11-3 to TRBJ1-3; TRBD1 is a possible D gene (5 bases). The length of the CDR3 is 16 residues. Germline V gene sequence: CDR1 SGHNT, CDR2 YENEEA. The V gene lost 1 base and the J gene lost 2 bases, with 12 bases spanning the gap. In DNA form, the CDR3 reads TGTGCCAGCAGCTTAGGGGCAGGGAAGACTGGAAACACCATATATTTT. Translating it yields CASSLGAGKTGNTIYF.

The chain has TRBV6-5 and TRBJ2-5; D gene unclear. CDR1 is MNHEY, CDR2 SVGAGI, per germline. The V gene lost 6 bases and the J gene lost 4 bases, with 9 bases spanning the gap. The CDR3 has 12 residues. CDR3 DNA sequence: TGTGCCAGCAGGGCCAGGTCAGAGACCCAGTACTTC. It yields the protein CASRARSETQYF.

This clone has only one observation. In nucleotides, the CDR3 is TGTGCCAGTTCCCAGAGCACAGATACGCAGTATTTT. Translated: CASSQSTDTQYF. The V gene is TRBV6-5, the J gene TRBJ2-3, with unresolved D. The germline gives CDR1 MNHEY, CDR2 SVGAGI. The CDR3 has 12 amino acids. Trimming pared 9 bases from V and 0 bases from J, leaving 7 bases between.

The J gene is TRBJ1-1, the V gene TRBV9; 7 bases match TRBD1. Trimming cost V 4 bases and J 3 bases; bases outside gene matches: 6. CDR1 is SGDLS, CDR2 YYNGEE, per germline. The CDR3 runs 14 residues. CDR3 nucleotide sequence: TGTGCCAGCAGCTTCACAGGGGCGCACACTGAAGCTTTCTTT. Its translation is CASSFTGAHTEAFF.

The V gene is TRBV4-1, the J gene TRBJ2-1; weak D call: TRBD2 (5 bases). Per the germline V gene, CDR1 is MGHRA and CDR2 is YSYEKL. Trimming removed 1 base from V and 8 bases from J, with 15 bases in between. The CDR3 extends over 15 amino acids. CDR3 sequence reads: CASSQGAVFRDEQFF. The CDR3 DNA reads as TGCGCCAGCAGCCAAGGAGCGGTTTTTAGAGATGAGCAGTTCTTC.

This clone was seen just once. The chain employs TRBV5-1 and TRBJ1-3; unclear D gene. V lost 2 bases and J lost 0, with 12 bases in between. CDR3 size: 16 residues. Germline-derived CDR1 and CDR2 are SGHRS and YFSETQ. The CDR3 sequence: CASSFGVRGSGNTIYF. Here the CDR3 DNA reads TGCGCCAGCAGCTTCGGGGTTCGGGGCTCTGGAAACACCATATATTTT.

This clone was seen only a few times. The rearrangement links TRBV10-3 to TRBJ2-7; tentative D call: TRBD1 (5 bases). From germline, CDR1 is ENHRY and CDR2 SYGVKD. Trimming stripped 0 bases from V and 6 bases from J, with 18 bases between. This CDR3 is built from 16 residues. The CDR3 sequence: CAISESRQKRGSEQYF. In nucleotides, the CDR3 is TGTGCCATCAGTGAGTCTAGACAGAAAAGGGGCTCCGAGCAGTACTTC.